This passage covers 3 T cell receptor beta chains from one sample sequenced in a study of spatial heterogeneity in lung cancer. Study-wide findings and caveats: Tumor mutation count correlated with how many alpha and beta TCRs expanded intratumorally.

Time point in this sample: sample taken at primary tumor resection. These receptors have no known antigen. TCRdb processed the 5' RACE reads anew with MiXCR; each CDR3 protein has one entry. The table includes fewer than 20,000 distinct CDR3 sequences, under 7% detected once. The sample in question was lung tumor tissue, obtained at surgery. The receptor source for this set is a female donor with early-stage non-small cell lung cancer.

At least ten counts were recorded for this clonotype. V and J are TRBV7-2 and TRBJ2-2; 8 nucleotides line up with TRBD1. Germline assignment: CDR1 SGHTA and CDR2 FQGNSA. The CDR3 sequence is 16 residues long. The V gene end was trimmed by 3 bases and the J gene end by 4 bases; junction bases not matched to a gene: 7. CDR3 in DNA: TGTGCCAGCAGCTTGCGGCCAGGGGGCAGCACCGGGGAGCTGTTTTTT. Amino acid sequence: CASSLRPGGSTGELFF.

This clonotype showed up many times. This chain joins TRBV6-1 and TRBJ2-7, with TRBD2 matching over 8 bases. Germline V lookup: CDR1 MNHNS, CDR2 SASEGT. V lost 8 bases, J lost 1 base, and 16 bases stayed unmatched. This CDR3 comprises 17 residues. In DNA, the CDR3 is TGTGCCAGCTCCCGCCGTCGAACTAGCGGACAATCCTACGAGCAGTACTTC. It codes for CASSRRRTSGQSYEQYF.

The chain is built from TRBV25-1 and TRBJ2-3, with 7 bases lining up with TRBD2. Trimming removed 2 bases from V and 4 bases from J; junction bases left unmatched: 18. The CDR3 totals 19 residues. The germline V gene has CDR1 MGHDK and CDR2 SYGVNS. The CDR3 nucleotides are TGTGCCAGCAGTGAAAAGGAGGGAGGTCGCGGGAGAGGCGCAGATACGCAGTATTTT. Encoded protein: CASSEKEGGRGRGADTQYF.